These T cell receptor beta chains were read from a single sample in a study of blood T cell repertoires in COVID-19. Method: immunoSEQ multiplex PCR; TCRdb's copy keeps in-frame clones and lacks some. Of tens of thousands of clones in the sample, about four fifths were seen once. The sample taken for sequencing was peripheral blood. These receptors were obtained from a woman older than 75 with acute or convalescent COVID-19. Both conserved end residues are part of each CDR3. The D gene is left open where the match is weak. Only part of the rows carry a size: once, few, many, or a class if the clone is expanded.

d_call j_call v_call clone_size cdr3_aa cdr3_nt
- TRBJ1-2 TRBV20-1 - CSASGPGSGGYTF TGCAGTGCTAGTGGCCCAGGGTCGGGTGGCTACACCTTC
- TRBJ1-3 TRBV11-3 - CASSLDTGNSGNTIYF TGTGCCAGCAGCTTAGACACAGGGAACTCTGGAAACACCATATATTTT
TRBD2 TRBJ2-7 TRBV5-4 - CASSLGGRAYEQYF TGTGCCAGCAGCTTAGGCGGGAGGGCCTACGAGCAGTACTTC
- TRBJ2-2 TRBV9 - CASSVSSGTGELFF TGTGCCAGCAGCGTTTCTTCAGGGACCGGGGAGCTGTTTTTT
- TRBJ1-1 TRBV10-2 once CASSEAKGWATEAFF TGCGCCAGCAGTGAAGCCAAGGGGTGGGCCACTGAAGCTTTCTTT
- TRBJ2-7 TRBV5-3 - CARSLARTGSYEQYF TGTGCCAGAAGCTTGGCCCGTACAGGATCCTACGAGCAGTACTTC
TRBD2 TRBJ2-1 TRBV6-6 - CASSYSAGGEQFF TGTGCCAGCAGTTACTCAGCGGGAGGTGAGCAGTTCTTC
- TRBJ2-2 TRBV27 - CASSTEGGGTGELFF TGTGCCAGCAGTACCGAGGGGGGGGGCACCGGGGAGCTGTTTTTT
TRBD1 TRBJ1-5 TRBV29-1 - CSVRTGDQPQHF TGCAGCGTTCGGACAGGGGATCAGCCCCAGCATTTT
TRBD1 TRBJ1-5 TRBV19 few CASSRTGGWNSNQPQHF TGTGCCAGTAGTAGGACAGGGGGCTGGAATAGCAATCAGCCCCAGCATTTT
TRBD1 TRBJ2-2 TRBV24-1 once CATSDFLLTGVTGELFF TGTGCCACCAGTGATTTTCTTTTAACAGGGGTAACCGGGGAGCTGTTTTTT
- TRBJ1-5 TRBV2 - CASGRDKQRPQHF TGTGCCAGCGGCCGGGACAAGCAACGGCCCCAGCATTTT
- TRBJ2-7 TRBV18 - CASSPGQTNYEQYF TGTGCCAGCTCACCCGGACAGACGAACTACGAGCAGTACTTC
TRBD2 TRBJ2-5 TRBV7-6 - CASSQLAGAQETQYF TGTGCCAGCAGTCAACTAGCGGGGGCTCAAGAGACCCAGTACTTC
- TRBJ2-3 TRBV5-8 - CASSFPSVSDTQYF TGTGCCAGCAGCTTCCCCAGCGTGTCAGATACGCAGTATTTT
TRBD2 TRBJ2-2 TRBV29-1 - CSVEVAGAMGELFF TGCAGCGTTGAAGTAGCGGGGGCTATGGGAGAGCTGTTTTTT
TRBD2 TRBJ2-1 TRBV12-5 once CASGPSGGVNEQFF TGTGCTAGTGGTCCCTCTGGGGGGGTCAATGAGCAGTTCTTC
TRBD1 TRBJ1-3 TRBV5-6 - CASSYRGPGNTIYF TGTGCCAGCAGCTACAGGGGGCCTGGAAACACCATATATTTT
- TRBJ1-4 TRBV12-3/TRBV12-4 - CASSLAGMEKLFF TGTGCCAGCAGTTTGGCAGGGATGGAAAAACTGTTTTTT
- TRBJ1-4 TRBV27 - CASSFVPPDNEKLFF TGTGCCAGCAGTTTTGTCCCCCCAGATAATGAAAAACTGTTTTTT
TRBD1 TRBJ2-3 TRBV5-1 - CASRDQGAPRTDTQYF TGCGCCAGCAGAGATCAGGGGGCCCCTCGCACAGATACGCAGTATTTT
TRBD1 TRBJ2-1 TRBV30 - CAWSVPGPGGSNEQFF TGTGCCTGGAGTGTACCGGGCCCAGGGGGATCCAATGAGCAGTTCTTC
- TRBJ2-1 TRBV5-1 - CASSLMSSDNEQFF TGCGCCAGCAGCTTGATGTCCTCCGACAATGAGCAGTTCTTC
TRBD2 TRBJ2-2 TRBV2 once CANREGSLTGELFF TGTGCCAACCGGGAGGGGAGCCTCACCGGGGAGCTGTTTTTT
TRBD1 TRBJ2-3 TRBV11-2 - CASSGSSGTGGHTQYF TGTGCCAGCAGCGGCAGTTCCGGGACAGGTGGACATACGCAGTATTTT
TRBD1 TRBJ1-5 TRBV7-2 few CASSYRRTGGGQPQHF TGTGCCAGCAGCTACCGGCGGACAGGGGGCGGTCAGCCCCAGCATTTT
TRBD1 TRBJ1-5 TRBV28 few CASRGEGQGSQPQHF TGTGCCAGCAGGGGGGAGGGACAGGGAAGTCAGCCCCAGCATTTT
- TRBJ1-2 TRBV12-3/TRBV12-4 once CASSLSNYGYTF TGTGCCAGCAGTTTAAGCAACTATGGCTACACCTTC
- TRBJ1-6 TRBV15 - CATSRDRTANNSPLHF TGTGCCACCAGCAGAGACCGGACAGCGAATAATTCACCCCTCCACTTT
- TRBJ2-3 TRBV5-1 - CASSMTSSDTQYF TGCGCCAGCAGCATGACTAGTTCGGATACGCAGTATTTT
- TRBJ2-2 TRBV21-1 - CASSATTGTGELFF TGTGCCAGCAGCGCCACAACAGGGACCGGGGAGCTGTTTTTT
- TRBJ2-2 TRBV11-2 - CASSAREGEKLTGELFF TGTGCCAGCAGCGCAAGGGAGGGGGAGAAACTCACCGGGGAGCTGTTTTTT
- TRBJ2-1 TRBV5-1 - CASSLGSSGGGEEQFF TGCGCCAGCAGCTTGGGCTCCTCCGGCGGGGGCGAGGAGCAGTTCTTC
TRBD2 TRBJ2-2 TRBV18 - CASSQGLAGNTGELFF TGTGCCAGCTCACAAGGACTAGCGGGGAACACCGGGGAGCTGTTTTTT
- TRBJ2-2 TRBV27 once CASSSLVGRSTGELFF TGTGCCAGCAGTTCTTTGGTGGGCAGGTCCACCGGGGAGCTGTTTTTT
TRBD2 TRBJ2-4 TRBV5-1 once CASSSSGTSGDLAKNIQYF TGCGCCAGCAGCTCATCGGGGACTAGCGGGGACCTAGCCAAAAACATTCAGTACTTC
TRBD2 TRBJ2-3 TRBV19 - CASSGLAGVADTQYF TGTGCCAGTAGTGGACTAGCGGGAGTGGCAGATACGCAGTATTTT
TRBD1 TRBJ2-2 TRBV11-2 - CASSLVLRQGSNTGELFF TGTGCCAGCAGCTTAGTTCTTCGACAGGGGTCAAACACCGGGGAGCTGTTTTTT
TRBD1 TRBJ2-5 TRBV5-6 - CASRRDRGETQYF TGTGCCAGCAGGCGGGACAGGGGAGAGACCCAGTACTTC
TRBD1 TRBJ1-2 TRBV7-2 - CASSLETGGGGYTF TGTGCCAGCAGCTTAGAAACAGGGGGCGGTGGCTACACCTTC
TRBD1 TRBJ2-7 TRBV28 - CASSRTGVSSYEQYF TGTGCCAGCAGTCGAACAGGGGTAAGCTCCTACGAGCAGTACTTC
TRBD1 TRBJ1-5 TRBV30 - CAWSVRQGLQPQHF TGTGCCTGGAGTGTCCGACAGGGTTTACAGCCCCAGCATTTT
- TRBJ2-5 TRBV5-6 once CASTLTAGETQYF TGTGCCAGCACCCTCACGGCGGGAGAGACCCAGTACTTC
TRBD1 TRBJ2-5 TRBV9 - CASSVGTGGQETQYF TGTGCCAGCAGCGTAGGGACAGGAGGACAAGAGACCCAGTACTTC
- TRBJ2-5 TRBV7-9 - CASSLGSRGNQETQYF TGTGCCAGCAGCTTAGGTTCACGCGGTAATCAAGAGACCCAGTACTTC
- TRBJ2-1 TRBV5-1 - CASSFQGTYNEQFF TGCGCCAGCAGCTTCCAGGGGACCTACAATGAGCAGTTCTTC
- TRBJ2-7 TRBV6-5 - CASSHGSGPYEQYF TGTGCCAGCAGCCATGGGTCAGGGCCCTACGAGCAGTACTTC
- TRBJ2-7 TRBV5-1 - CASRGGLRSYEQYF TGCGCCAGCAGGGGGGGTCTACGATCCTACGAGCAGTACTTC
TRBD1 TRBJ2-2 TRBV9 - CASSDQTGSSSFGELFF TGTGCCAGCAGCGACCAGACAGGGTCCAGTAGCTTCGGGGAGCTGTTTTTT
TRBD1 TRBJ2-5 TRBV7-9 - CASSSYATGTGETQYF TGTGCCAGCAGCTCTTATGCGACCGGGACAGGAGAGACCCAGTACTTC
- TRBJ1-1 TRBV11-3 - CASSLESIGQGRLGNTEAFF TGTGCCAGCAGCTTAGAGTCCATCGGCCAGGGGCGCCTGGGGAACACTGAAGCTTTCTTT
- TRBJ2-1 TRBV30 - CAWSVLVNEQFF TGTGCCTGGAGTGTACTTGTCAATGAGCAGTTCTTC
- TRBJ2-2 TRBV14 - CASSQLLTSLNTGELFF TGTGCCAGCAGCCAACTCCTGACTAGTCTCAACACCGGGGAGCTGTTTTTT
- TRBJ2-7 TRBV27 - CASGRGGSSYEQYF TGTGCCAGCGGTAGGGGGGGAAGCTCCTACGAGCAGTACTTC